These T cell receptor beta chains were read from a single sample in a study of cytomegalovirus exposure and HLA in healthy donors. Assay: immunoSEQ multiplex PCR; the TCRdb copy retains only in-frame clones and omits some. The sample holds about 190,000 clones, around three quarters seen once. The sequenced sample was PBMCs. Receptors originate from a woman under 30 in good health and CMV-seronegative. Each CDR3 is given with its conserved first and last residue. The D gene is left open where the match is weak. The size entry is marked missing in some rows and otherwise reads once, few, many or a size class.

v_call: TRBV29-1; j_call: TRBJ1-1; clone_size: .; cdr3_length: 14; d_call: TRBD1; cdr3_nt: TGCAGCTTGGACAGGGTCTCGATGGGCACTGAAGCTTTCTTT; cdr3_aa: CSLDRVSMGTEAFF
v_call: TRBV13; j_call: TRBJ1-2; clone_size: .; cdr3_length: 15; d_call: .; cdr3_nt: TGTGCCAGCAGCTACCTTGGGCAGGCGAGCTATGGCTACACCTTC; cdr3_aa: CASSYLGQASYGYTF
v_call: TRBV15; j_call: TRBJ2-5; clone_size: .; cdr3_length: 15; d_call: TRBD1; cdr3_nt: TGTGCCACCCTGAAGGGCAGGGGGCAACGTGAGACCCAGTACTTC; cdr3_aa: CATLKGRGQRETQYF
v_call: TRBV10-3; j_call: TRBJ2-2; clone_size: .; cdr3_length: 14; d_call: .; cdr3_nt: TGTGCCATCAGACCGGGCCCCGGGGCCGGGGAGCTGTTTTTT; cdr3_aa: CAIRPGPGAGELFF
v_call: TRBV7-9; j_call: TRBJ2-3; clone_size: few; cdr3_length: 15; d_call: TRBD2; cdr3_nt: TGTGCCAGCAATACTCTAGCGGGTGCCAAGGATACGCAGTATTTT; cdr3_aa: CASNTLAGAKDTQYF
v_call: TRBV6-5; j_call: TRBJ1-6; clone_size: .; cdr3_length: 14; d_call: .; cdr3_nt: TGTGCCAGCAGTTCCTCCGGGACAAGCTCACCCCTCCACTTT; cdr3_aa: CASSSSGTSSPLHF
v_call: TRBV6-5; j_call: TRBJ1-2; clone_size: .; cdr3_length: 15; d_call: .; cdr3_nt: TGTGCCAGCAGTTACATTAACCAGGGTCGATATGGCTACACCTTC; cdr3_aa: CASSYINQGRYGYTF
v_call: TRBV19; j_call: TRBJ1-5; clone_size: few; cdr3_length: 17; d_call: .; cdr3_nt: TGTGCCAGGTATTTTTCGGTCAGGCAGGGCGATAATCAGCCCCAGCATTTT; cdr3_aa: CARYFSVRQGDNQPQHF
v_call: TRBV10-1; j_call: TRBJ1-1; clone_size: .; cdr3_length: 11; d_call: .; cdr3_nt: TGCGCCAACAGCTTGAACACTGAAGCTTTCTTT; cdr3_aa: CANSLNTEAFF
v_call: TRBV28; j_call: TRBJ1-2; clone_size: few; cdr3_length: 18; d_call: .; cdr3_nt: TGTGCCAGCAGTCTTAATATTATGAGGCGGAACTCTAACTATGGCTACACCTTC; cdr3_aa: CASSLNIMRRNSNYGYTF
v_call: TRBV23-1; j_call: TRBJ1-4; clone_size: once; cdr3_length: 14; d_call: TRBD1; cdr3_nt: TGCGCCAGCAGTCCTTTGAGCGACAGGGGGAAACTGTTTTTT; cdr3_aa: CASSPLSDRGKLFF
v_call: TRBV27; j_call: TRBJ1-2; clone_size: .; cdr3_length: 15; d_call: .; cdr3_nt: TGTGCCAGCAGTTTATTATCTCGGGGACTATCGATGTACACCTTC; cdr3_aa: CASSLLSRGLSMYTF
v_call: TRBV7-8; j_call: TRBJ1-2; clone_size: .; cdr3_length: 17; d_call: TRBD1; cdr3_nt: TGTGCCAGCAGCTTATCAGGGGGCGCCAACTCTAACTATGGCTACACCTTC; cdr3_aa: CASSLSGGANSNYGYTF
v_call: TRBV27; j_call: TRBJ2-2; clone_size: .; cdr3_length: 15; d_call: .; cdr3_nt: TGTGCCAGCAGTTTTTCGCAGGGATGGGGCGGGGAGCTGTTTTTT; cdr3_aa: CASSFSQGWGGELFF
v_call: TRBV10-2; j_call: TRBJ2-7; clone_size: once; cdr3_length: 15; d_call: TRBD1; cdr3_nt: TGCGCCAGCAGTGGAAGGACAGGGGCTCGCGACGAGCAGTACTTC; cdr3_aa: CASSGRTGARDEQYF
v_call: TRBV5-1; j_call: TRBJ2-1; clone_size: few; cdr3_length: 17; d_call: .; cdr3_nt: TGCGCCAGCAGCCCCACGACCTTAGCGGACCGGAACAATGAGCAGTTCTTC; cdr3_aa: CASSPTTLADRNNEQFF
v_call: TRBV6-1; j_call: TRBJ1-4; clone_size: .; cdr3_length: 16; d_call: .; cdr3_nt: TGTGCCAGCAGTGGGAGGCAGCCCTCGGCTAATGAAAAACTGTTTTTT; cdr3_aa: CASSGRQPSANEKLFF
v_call: TRBV5-1; j_call: TRBJ2-7; clone_size: .; cdr3_length: 12; d_call: TRBD1; cdr3_nt: TGCGCCAGCAGCCCTGGGGGACAGAACCTTTACTTC; cdr3_aa: CASSPGGQNLYF
v_call: TRBV4-1; j_call: TRBJ1-5; clone_size: .; cdr3_length: 16; d_call: .; cdr3_nt: TGCGCTAGCAGCCCCTATCCAGGGACATTGGATCAGCCCCAGCATTTT; cdr3_aa: CASSPYPGTLDQPQHF
v_call: TRBV28; j_call: TRBJ2-3; clone_size: .; cdr3_length: 16; d_call: TRBD2; cdr3_nt: TGTGCCAGCAGCCAACCTAGCGGGGGGCCTAGAGATACGCAGTATTTT; cdr3_aa: CASSQPSGGPRDTQYF
v_call: TRBV6-4; j_call: TRBJ1-6; clone_size: .; cdr3_length: 16; d_call: TRBD1; cdr3_nt: TGTGCCAGCAGTGACTCCCCGGGACAGACCAATTCACCCCTCCACTTT; cdr3_aa: CASSDSPGQTNSPLHF
v_call: TRBV6-1; j_call: TRBJ1-1; clone_size: .; cdr3_length: 14; d_call: .; cdr3_nt: TGTGCCAGCAGTGAAACGGACAGAAACACTGAAGCTTTCTTT; cdr3_aa: CASSETDRNTEAFF
v_call: TRBV18; j_call: TRBJ2-1; clone_size: .; cdr3_length: 13; d_call: .; cdr3_nt: TGTGCCAGCTCACCATCATACAACAATGAGCAGTTCTTC; cdr3_aa: CASSPSYNNEQFF
v_call: TRBV28; j_call: TRBJ2-7; clone_size: .; cdr3_length: 14; d_call: .; cdr3_nt: TGTGCCAGCAGTTTCGGACAGGGAGGGTACGAGCAGTACTTC; cdr3_aa: CASSFGQGGYEQYF
v_call: TRBV27; j_call: TRBJ1-4; clone_size: .; cdr3_length: 14; d_call: .; cdr3_nt: TGTGCCAGCAGAGGACATCTTCTACGGGAAAAACTGTTTTTT; cdr3_aa: CASRGHLLREKLFF
v_call: TRBV6-5; j_call: TRBJ1-1; clone_size: .; cdr3_length: 15; d_call: TRBD1; cdr3_nt: TGTGCCAGCAGTTACTCGCCAGGGGGCGGAACTGAAGCTTTCTTT; cdr3_aa: CASSYSPGGGTEAFF
v_call: TRBV7-3; j_call: TRBJ1-6; clone_size: once; cdr3_length: 13; d_call: .; cdr3_nt: TGTGCCAGCCCGAGCTCCTATAATTCACCCCTCCACTTT; cdr3_aa: CASPSSYNSPLHF
v_call: TRBV6-1; j_call: TRBJ2-3; clone_size: once; cdr3_length: 14; d_call: .; cdr3_nt: TGTGCCAGCAGTGTGGGTGGGGGCGCAGATACGCAGTATTTT; cdr3_aa: CASSVGGGADTQYF
v_call: TRBV4-1; j_call: TRBJ2-5; clone_size: .; cdr3_length: 14; d_call: .; cdr3_nt: TGCGCCAGCAGCCAGGGACAACCTGAAGAGACCCAGTACTTC; cdr3_aa: CASSQGQPEETQYF
v_call: TRBV6-5; j_call: TRBJ1-2; clone_size: .; cdr3_length: 12; d_call: TRBD1; cdr3_nt: TGTGCCAGCATCGGACAGGGGTTTGGCTACACCTTC; cdr3_aa: CASIGQGFGYTF
v_call: TRBV19; j_call: TRBJ1-2; clone_size: once; cdr3_length: 14; d_call: TRBD1; cdr3_nt: TGTGCCAGTAGTCATCAGGGGGCGGTCTATGGCTACACCTTC; cdr3_aa: CASSHQGAVYGYTF
v_call: TRBV27; j_call: TRBJ1-2; clone_size: .; cdr3_length: 15; d_call: TRBD1; cdr3_nt: TGTGCCAGCAGTGAAAGGGCGACAGGGGTGGGTGGCTACACCTTC; cdr3_aa: CASSERATGVGGYTF
v_call: TRBV4-1; j_call: TRBJ1-2; clone_size: .; cdr3_length: 15; d_call: .; cdr3_nt: TGCGCCAGCAGCCAAGACTCGAGACAGGACTATGGCTACACCTTC; cdr3_aa: CASSQDSRQDYGYTF
v_call: TRBV7-6; j_call: TRBJ2-2; clone_size: .; cdr3_length: 15; d_call: TRBD2; cdr3_nt: TGTGCCAGCCAGGGAGGGCTGGAGAACACCGGGGAGCTGTTTTTT; cdr3_aa: CASQGGLENTGELFF
v_call: TRBV15; j_call: TRBJ2-2; clone_size: few; cdr3_length: 13; d_call: .; cdr3_nt: TGTGCCACCAGCTTTCTATTCACCGGGGAGCTGTTTTTT; cdr3_aa: CATSFLFTGELFF
v_call: TRBV11-2; j_call: TRBJ2-3; clone_size: .; cdr3_length: 15; d_call: .; cdr3_nt: TGTGCCAGCAGCTTAGTGACCGGGAGCACAGATACGCAGTATTTT; cdr3_aa: CASSLVTGSTDTQYF
v_call: TRBV5-1; j_call: TRBJ1-5; clone_size: .; cdr3_length: 14; d_call: TRBD1; cdr3_nt: TGCGCCAGCAGCCTCGAGACAGGGAACCAGCCCCAGCATTTT; cdr3_aa: CASSLETGNQPQHF
v_call: TRBV5-6; j_call: TRBJ2-7; clone_size: once; cdr3_length: 15; d_call: TRBD2; cdr3_nt: TGTGCCAGCAGCGATATCGGATGGGGAGGGGTCGAGCAGTACTTC; cdr3_aa: CASSDIGWGGVEQYF
v_call: TRBV5-1; j_call: TRBJ1-2; clone_size: .; cdr3_length: 13; d_call: .; cdr3_nt: TGCGCCAGCAGCGGGGGCAGGAACTATGGCTACACCTTC; cdr3_aa: CASSGGRNYGYTF
v_call: TRBV9; j_call: TRBJ1-2; clone_size: .; cdr3_length: 13; d_call: .; cdr3_nt: TGTGCCACCGGAGGGTCTGGGGACTATGGCTACACCTTC; cdr3_aa: CATGGSGDYGYTF
v_call: TRBV5-4; j_call: TRBJ2-2; clone_size: once; cdr3_length: 15; d_call: TRBD2; cdr3_nt: TGTGCCAGCAGCTTGGGTAGCGGGAGTACCGGGGAGCTGTTTTTT; cdr3_aa: CASSLGSGSTGELFF
v_call: TRBV10-1; j_call: TRBJ2-7; clone_size: .; cdr3_length: 15; d_call: .; cdr3_nt: TGCGCCAGCAGTGAGTCGGACAGCAGTTCCTACGAGCAGTACTTC; cdr3_aa: CASSESDSSSYEQYF
v_call: TRBV6-1; j_call: TRBJ2-7; clone_size: .; cdr3_length: 16; d_call: .; cdr3_nt: TGTGCCAGCAGTGAAAAGGTCAGGTCTATGTCCTACGAGCAGTACTTC; cdr3_aa: CASSEKVRSMSYEQYF